These T cell receptor beta chains were read from a single sample in a study of blood T cells in healthy people across ages. TCRdb fed the 5' RACE reads into MiXCR, producing one record per CDR3 protein. This table has more than 800,000 distinct CDR3 sequences, more than 25% appearing once. The source material was blood. Every receptor here comes from a woman older than 75 in good health. Each CDR3 is given with its conserved first and last residue. Each record gives: J gene, V gene, clone size, D gene, CDR3 DNA, CDR3 protein. A D gene is named only where the DNA matches it firmly. The size field is filled for only some rows; it gives once, few, many or a size class.

J gene: TRBJ2-3; V gene: TRBV20-1; clone size: many; D gene: TRBD2; CDR3 DNA: TGCAGTGCTAGAGATCTTGCTAGCGGGTCGGGCAACTATACGCAGTATTTT; CDR3 protein: CSARDLASGSGNYTQYF
J gene: TRBJ2-2; V gene: TRBV15; clone size: few; D gene: .; CDR3 DNA: TGTGCCACCAGCAGAGATCGGGACCGTTACACCGGGGAGCTGTTTTTT; CDR3 protein: CATSRDRDRYTGELFF
J gene: TRBJ2-5; V gene: TRBV5-1; clone size: many; D gene: .; CDR3 DNA: TGTGCTAGCAGCTTGGGGTTCCAAGAGACCCAGTACTTC; CDR3 protein: CASSLGFQETQYF
J gene: TRBJ2-3; V gene: TRBV6-5; clone size: many; D gene: .; CDR3 DNA: TGTGCCAGCAGTTACTATCCGGCGGAGAGCACAGATACGCAGTATTTT; CDR3 protein: CASSYYPAESTDTQYF
J gene: TRBJ2-5; V gene: TRBV6-1; clone size: .; D gene: TRBD1; CDR3 DNA: TGTGCCAGCAGTGGGACAGGGGGGTACGGGGCCCAGTACTTC; CDR3 protein: CASSGTGGYGAQYF
J gene: TRBJ2-1; V gene: TRBV6-2/TRBV6-3; clone size: .; D gene: TRBD1; CDR3 DNA: TGTGCCAGCAGTAACACAGGGGGGAACTACAATGAGCAGTTCTTC; CDR3 protein: CASSNTGGNYNEQFF
J gene: TRBJ1-5; V gene: TRBV20-1; clone size: .; D gene: .; CDR3 DNA: TGCAGTGCTAGACTAGTTGGGAATCAGCCCCAGCATTTT; CDR3 protein: CSARLVGNQPQHF
J gene: TRBJ2-7; V gene: TRBV6-2/TRBV6-3; clone size: .; D gene: TRBD2; CDR3 DNA: TGTGCCAGCAGTTATAGGTTGCAGAGGGAGGGTTCGAGCTCCTATAATGAGCAGTACTTC; CDR3 protein: CASSYRLQREGSSSYNEQYF
J gene: TRBJ2-3; V gene: TRBV7-2; clone size: many; D gene: TRBD1; CDR3 DNA: TGTGCCAGCAGCTTAGGACAGGGTTGGGATACGCAGTATTTT; CDR3 protein: CASSLGQGWDTQYF
J gene: TRBJ2-3; V gene: TRBV7-2; clone size: many; D gene: TRBD2; CDR3 DNA: TGTGCCAGCAGCTTGTCGTGGCTAGCGGGGGGATTCACAGATACGCAGTATTTT; CDR3 protein: CASSLSWLAGGFTDTQYF